Presented here are 26 T cell receptor beta chains from one specimen sequenced in a study of tumor-infiltrating lymphocytes in primary liver carcinoma. A constant-region primer primed TCR beta cDNA synthesis from 500 to 550 ng of total RNA. For TCR beta, libraries were produced by three nested multiplex PCR rounds using slightly modified ARM-PCR. Amplification in the first two PCR rounds was performed using TRBV1-TRBV30 forward primers and a C-beta reverse primer for 10 cycles each. TCRdb used MiXCR to reprocess the multiplex PCR reads, holding one entry per CDR3 protein. Among 150,000 to 200,000 distinct CDR3 sequences listed, 60% were seen once. Germline DNA was extracted alongside blood RNA, which was obtained from unsorted whole blood. The sequencing input was peripheral blood. These receptors all stem from a man between 35 and 55 years old with primary liver carcinoma and hepatitis B virus infection.

J is TRBJ2-7 and V is TRBV10-3; 11 bases match TRBD2. The germline gives CDR1 ENHRY, CDR2 SYGVKD. Unmatched junction bases numbered 12, after V lost 8 bases and J lost 0 bases. The CDR3 sequence is 17 residues long. This CDR3 reads CAIGILAGATSSYEQYF. CDR3 nucleotide sequence: TGTGCCATCGGCATACTAGCGGGGGCGACCAGCTCCTACGAGCAGTACTTC.

A single count supports this clonotype. Its ends do not fully match the called genes, so a read error is possible. The chain recombines TRBV6-5 with TRBJ1-5; TRBD1 is a possible D gene (5 bases). The CDR3 is made up of 14 amino acids. The V gene's germline CDR1 is MNHEY and CDR2 SVGAGI. CDR3 region: CTSSVIGADQPQHF. DNA for the CDR3: TGTACCAGCAGTGTCATAGGGGCGGATCAGCCCCAGCATTTT.

Regarding this clonotype: Compared with germline, one end of the junction differs, possibly owing to a read error. In DNA form, the CDR3 reads TGTGCCAGCAGCGTCCCGGTACGAACAAACACCGGGGAGCTATTTTTT. Amino acids: CASSVPVRTNTGELFF. The chain couples TRBV11-2 to TRBJ2-2, with a possible D match to TRBD2 (5 bases). From germline, CDR1 is SGHAT and CDR2 FQNNGV. This CDR3 has 16 amino acids.

V usage is TRBV6-5 and J usage is TRBJ2-2; D call uncertain. Germline assignment: CDR1 MNHEY and CDR2 SVGAGI. V was trimmed by 4 bases and J by 0 bases, leaving 18 bases between them. This CDR3 contains 18 residues. CDR3: CASSCSRGSLPNTGELFF. The CDR3 DNA sequence: TGTGCCAGCAGTTGCTCGCGAGGTTCCCTCCCGAACACCGGGGAGCTGTTTTTT.

This clonotype was seen only a few times. V and J are TRBV4-2 and TRBJ2-1; no firm D call. Deletions cut 0 bases from V and 3 bases from J, with 3 bases between. This CDR3 is built from 13 residues. CDR1 and CDR2 (germline): LGHNA, YNFKEQ. Here the CDR3 DNA reads TGTGCCAGCAGCCAAGAGGGCTACAATGAGCAGTTCTTC. Amino acid sequence: CASSQEGYNEQFF.

In the case of this clonotype: The CDR3 does not end in the conserved phenylalanine or tryptophan, so this is likely a read error. This chain links TRBV11-3 with TRBJ2-1, with a weak D call TRBD2 (6 bases). Germline V gene data show CDR1 as SGHNT and CDR2 as YENEEA. The CDR3 spans 13 residues. In DNA, the CDR3 is TGCGCCAGCAGCCAAGGGACTTACGGTGAGCAGTTCATC. Protein product: CASSQGTYGEQFI.

This clonotype came up a few times. V is TRBV12-3 or TRBV12-4 and J is TRBJ2-5; D gene uncertain. The CDR3 loop spans 15 amino acids. The V gene lost 3 bases and the J gene lost 2 bases, with 13 bases spanning the gap. The CDR3: CASSFTRVLQETQYF. In DNA, the CDR3 is TGTGCCAGCAGTTTCACCAGAGTATTGCAAGAGACCCAGTACTTC.

This sequence joins TRBV7-8 and TRBJ1-4, with D hard to call. V was cut by 2 bases and J by 4 bases, with 8 bases left in between. This CDR3 comprises 14 residues. Germline lookup yields CDR1 SGHVS and CDR2 FQNEAQ. Written as DNA, the CDR3 is TGTGCCAGCAGCTTATCAGCAATTAATGAAAAACTGTTTTTT. The encoded protein is CASSLSAINEKLFF.

As for this clonotype: The junction does not match germline at one end; this may be a read error. This chain joins TRBV29-1 and TRBJ2-1; possibly TRBD2 for D (5 bases). Looked up from germline, CDR1 is SQVTM and CDR2 is ANQGSEA. This CDR3 has 11 amino acids. In nucleotides, the CDR3 is TGTAGCGTTCCTGTAATTTTCGAGCAGTTCTTC. Translation: CSVPVIFEQFF.

This clonotype was observed a few times. The chain has TRBV28 and TRBJ1-6; D ambiguous. CDR1 is MDHEN, CDR2 SYDVKM, per germline. CDR3 length equals 17 residues. V was pared by 6 bases and J by 2 bases, with 17 bases between. CDR3 DNA sequence: TGTGCCAGCAGGGACGGAGGATCTATAACCTATAATTCACCCCTCCACTTT. This sequence encodes CASRDGGSITYNSPLHF.

This clonotype was found many times. V usage is TRBV11-2 and J usage is TRBJ1-1, with D perhaps matching TRBD1 (6 bases). Germline CDR1 is SGHAT and CDR2 is FQNNGV. The V end was cut by 3 bases, the J end by 5 bases, with 10 bases between. CDR3 length equals 13 residues. The CDR3 sequence is CASSLGAGTEAFF. CDR3 nucleotide sequence: TGTGCCAGCAGCTTGGGGGCTGGGACTGAAGCTTTCTTT.

V and J are TRBV12-3 or TRBV12-4 and TRBJ2-3, with 9 positions matching TRBD2. CDR3 length: 16 residues. V gave up 3 bases and J gave up 5 bases; unmatched junction bases: 9. DNA of the CDR3: TGTGCCAGCAGTTTTAAGGCTAGCGGGATTCGAGATACGCAGTATTTT. This gives the protein CASSFKASGIRDTQYF.

This clonotype was recorded many times. In DNA, the CDR3 is TGTGCCAGCCGCACTAGCGGGAGGGGGAAAGAGACCCAGTACTTC. Translation gives CASRTSGRGKETQYF. This chain uses TRBV11-2 with TRBJ2-5; 13 bases are shared with TRBD2. Unmatched junction bases numbered 6, after V lost 8 bases and J lost 3 bases. This CDR3 is 15 amino acids long. Germline CDR1 is SGHAT and CDR2 is FQNNGV.

The gene calls are TRBV11-2 and TRBJ2-7, with 9 positions matching TRBD2. V dropped 5 bases and J dropped 4; count of bases not matched to a gene: 9. The length of the CDR3 is 15 residues. The germline V gene has CDR1 SGHAT and CDR2 FQNNGV. For the CDR3, the DNA is TGTGCCAGCAGCCAGTCCGCGGGAGGGCAATACGAGCAGTACTTC. Translation gives CASSQSAGGQYEQYF.

Comments on this clonotype: The junction departs from germline at one end; a sequencing error may be responsible. V usage is TRBV6-5 and J usage is TRBJ2-7; 10 bases map to TRBD1. Germline V gene sequence: CDR1 MNHEY, CDR2 SVGAGI. The length of the CDR3 is 13 residues. The CDR3 loop is CAISSDRGREQYF. CDR3 sequence (DNA): TGTGCCATCAGTTCTGACAGGGGGCGCGAGCAGTACTTC.

This clonotype was detected once. Since a much larger clone is just one base distant, this may be a read error. This sequence joins TRBV11-1 and TRBJ2-2; 8 positions match TRBD1. Germline CDR1 is SGHAT and CDR2 is FQDESV (reference sequence). The V segment lost 8 bases and the J segment 4 bases; nucleotides outside the gene matches: 6. The CDR3 runs 14 residues. CDR3 residues: CASGPGTGTGELFF. As DNA, the CDR3 is TGTGCCAGCGGACCCGGGACAGGCACCGGGGAGCTGTTTTTT.

Note on this clonotype: A much larger clone lies a single base off, so this may be a read error. The chain has TRBV30 and TRBJ2-6; TRBD1 agrees at 8 bases. Germline CDR1 GTSNPN, CDR2 SVGIG (reference sequence). This CDR3 is built from 15 residues. The CDR3 DNA reads TGTGCCTGGGACAGGGGTAGCTCTGGGGCCAACGTCCTGAATTTC. Residues: CAWDRGSSGANVLNF. The variable domain in full, with the rest retrieved from reference TRBV30 and TRBJ2-6, is SQTIHQWPATLVQPVGSPLSLECTVEGTSNPNLYWYRQAAGRGLQLLFYSVGIGQISSEVPQNLSASRPQDRQFILSSKKLLLSDSGFYLCAWDRGSSGANVLNFGAGSRLTVL.

There are many counts of this clonotype. V usage is TRBV29-1 and J usage is TRBJ2-2, with TRBD2 matching 12 bases. Germline CDR1 SQVTM, CDR2 ANQGSEA. V dropped 5 bases and J dropped 3; count of bases not matched to a gene: 10. The CDR3 runs 17 residues. The CDR3 is CSVLAGGPAAYTGELFF. In nucleotides, the CDR3 is TGCAGCGTTCTAGCGGGAGGGCCCGCTGCGTACACCGGGGAGCTGTTTTTT.

Comments on this clonotype: A clone one base away is much larger, so this may be a read error. The chain has TRBV29-1 and TRBJ1-1; D unresolved. V shed 7 bases and J shed 6 bases, with 9 bases lying between them. This CDR3 spans 10 amino acids. Germline values: CDR1 SQVTM, CDR2 ANQGSEA. The CDR3 protein is CSATGAEAFF. The CDR3 DNA reads TGCAGCGCCACCGGGGCTGAAGCTTTCTTT.

This clonotype has only a few counts. This chain connects TRBV7-8 to TRBJ2-1; 8 bases map to TRBD2. V was clipped by 5 bases and J by 8 bases; unmatched bases: 11. Germline CDR1 is SGHVS and CDR2 is FQNEAQ. The CDR3 is 15 residues long. Here the CDR3 reads CASSRRGLDDHEQFF. DNA of the CDR3: TGTGCCAGCAGCAGAAGGGGACTAGACGATCATGAGCAGTTCTTC.

The CDR3 region has the DNA TGTGCCAGCAGCTTAGGAAAGGGATTAGGCACAGATACGCAGTATTTT. Residues: CASSLGKGLGTDTQYF. The gene calls are TRBV7-2 and TRBJ2-3, with D unresolved. Germline assignment: CDR1 SGHTA and CDR2 FQGNSA. V lost 1 base, J lost 1 base, and 12 bases lay in between. This CDR3 has 16 amino acids. Combining the CDR3 with reference TRBV7-2 and TRBJ2-3 gives the whole variable domain GAGVSQSPSNKVTEKGKDVELRCDPISGHTALYWYRQSLGQGLEFLIYFQGNSAPDKSGLPSDRFSAERTGGSVSTLTIQRTQQEDSAVYLCASSLGKGLGTDTQYFGPGTRLTVL.

This clonotype was seen just once. The conserved final phenylalanine or tryptophan is absent from the CDR3, which likely points to a read error. Because the CDR3's place on the DNA is in doubt, the DNA is left out and the CDR3 is given as listed by TCRdb. The chain joins TRBV4-2 to TRBJ2-5. Germline assignment: CDR1 LGHNA and CDR2 YNFKEQ. Ends included, the CDR3 has 16 residues. The CDR3 sequence is CASSQGLGGSGETQYL.

The chain joins TRBV10-3 to TRBJ2-2, with D perhaps matching TRBD2 (5 bases). The germline CDR1 and CDR2 sequences are ENHRY and SYGVKD. With 2 bases removed from V and 3 bases from J, the gap between germline ends came to 13 bases. This CDR3 comprises 16 residues. CDR3 protein: CAISERVTMDTGELFF. The CDR3 bases are TGTGCCATCAGTGAGCGGGTGACTATGGACACCGGGGAGCTGTTTTTT.

About this clonotype itself: The junction differs from germline at one of its ends, possibly a read error. The CDR3, as DNA: TGCAGCGTTAGGAACTGCGAGGGCTACGAGCAGTATTTC. This translates into CSVRNCEGYEQYF. The V and J genes are TRBV29-1 and TRBJ2-7; D perhaps matches TRBD2 (5 bases). The CDR3 is 13 residues long. Germline V gene lookup returns CDR1 SQVTM and CDR2 ANQGSEA.

With regard to this clonotype: The junction and the germline gene differ at one end; a read error may be behind it. As DNA, the CDR3 is TGTGCCAGCAGTTTAAGTTGGGCGGACGAGCATTACTTC. Amino acids: CASSLSWADEHYF. The chain links TRBV12-3 or TRBV12-4 to TRBJ2-7; D gene uncertain. This CDR3 is built from 13 residues.

The chain combines TRBV6-5 with TRBJ2-1, with 11 nucleotides matching TRBD2. V lost 9 bases to trimming and J lost 8 bases; unmatched junction nucleotides: 15. The CDR3 covers 16 residues. Germline values: CDR1 MNHEY, CDR2 SVGAGI. The CDR3 loop reads CASSSIAGGPVHEQFF. CDR3 bases: TGTGCCAGTAGCTCGATAGCGGGAGGGCCTGTGCATGAGCAGTTCTTC.